These T cell receptor beta chains were read from a single sample in a study of blood T cells in healthy people across ages. One entry per CDR3 protein results from TCRdb running MiXCR on the 5' RACE reads. The sample holds 600,000 or so distinct CDR3 sequences, approximately 30% seen once. The sample consisted of blood. Receptor source: a woman of 80 years or more in good health. CDR3s include the opening cysteine and the closing phenylalanine or tryptophan. The D gene is left open where the match is weak. Expanded clones are given a class, and other clones once, few, many or no size at all.

cdr3_nt	cdr3_aa	j_call	cdr3_length	d_call	v_call	clone_size
TGTGCCACCAGTGATCGGAGCATTCAGTACTTC	CATSDRSIQYF	TRBJ2-4	11	-	TRBV24-1	-
TGTGCCAGCAGCTTGGAGTCCGTCGGGGAGCTGTTTTTT	CASSLESVGELFF	TRBJ2-2	13	-	TRBV7-3	-
TGCGCCAGCCGCCGGGACAGGGGGACGAGGGAGACCCAGTACTTC	CASRRDRGTRETQYF	TRBJ2-5	15	TRBD1	TRBV5-1	many
TGTGCCAGCAGCTTAGCTGGGCCTAGCGGGGGGTTCTCCTACGAGCAGTACTTC	CASSLAGPSGGFSYEQYF	TRBJ2-7	18	TRBD2	TRBV7-2	many
TGCAGTGCCGTTTCCTACGAGCAGTACTTC	CSAVSYEQYF	TRBJ2-7	10	-	TRBV20-1	many
TGTGCCAGCAACTGGGAGCGAGGCGAGCAGTACTTC	CASNWERGEQYF	TRBJ2-7	12	-	TRBV6-1	many
TGTGCCAGCAGCTTAGCGGGCCCAAGTCGGTGGGAGACCCAGTACTTC	CASSLAGPSRWETQYF	TRBJ2-5	16	-	TRBV7-2	-
TGTGCCAGCAGTTCCCACAGGGGGGGATTGGGGAATCAGCCCCAGCATTTT	CASSSHRGGLGNQPQHF	TRBJ1-5	17	TRBD1	TRBV27	few
TGCGCCAGCAGCTTGTCGCCCGACAATGAGCAGTTCTTC	CASSLSPDNEQFF	TRBJ2-1	13	-	TRBV5-1	many
TGTGCCAGCAGCCTATCCGGGTCCGGGGGGGTCCACTCTCACGAGCAGTACTTC	CASSLSGSGGVHSHEQYF	TRBJ2-7	18	TRBD2	TRBV7-2	-